This T cell receptor (beta chain) was obtained from a study of blood T cell repertoires in COVID-19. Whole-study context: COVID-19 samples, acute and convalescent, were from the United States, Italy and Spain. Sample material is recorded as cDNA or gDNA derived from T cells, B-cell-depleted T cells, or PBMCs.

Per the original methods: Quantification of nucleated cells was approximated via reference gene primer amplification. Method: immunoSEQ multiplex PCR; TCRdb's copy keeps in-frame clones and lacks some. The DNA was the basis for D and trimming; V, J and clone size are from that table. The table lists approximately 310,000 clones, around 87% of them singletons. This TCR came from a woman aged 45 to 65 who had recovered from COVID-19. The sample taken for sequencing was peripheral blood.

CDR3 nucleotides: TGCGCCAGCAGCTTGGCCGGCGGGAGGGGGACAGATACGCAGTATTTT. Its translation is CASSLAGGRGTDTQYF. This sequence joins TRBV5-1 and TRBJ2-3; 9 bases fit TRBD2. The V segment lost 0 bases and the J segment 3 bases; nucleotides outside the gene matches: 5. The germline V gene encodes CDR1 SGHRS and CDR2 YFSETQ. The length of the CDR3 is 16 residues.